This TCR beta chain emerged from a study of blood T cell repertoires in COVID-19. Background on the study: COVID-19 samples from acute and convalescent phases originated in the United States, Italy and Spain. Sample material is recorded as cDNA or gDNA derived from T cells, B-cell-depleted T cells, or PBMCs.

In the original analysis: Researchers report that nucleated cell counts were estimated from reference gene primer amplification. Clones were read by immunoSEQ multiplex PCR, and TCRdb kept only the in-frame ones, dropping some. V and J calls and clone size are as listed in that table; D and trimming were resolved from the DNA. The sample has 200,000 to 300,000 clones; 65% to 90% are singletons. What was sequenced was peripheral blood. This sequence originates from a woman aged 70 to 79 with acute or convalescent COVID-19.

DNA for the CDR3: TGTGCCAGCAGCAAATATAGGAGGGACACTGAAGCTTTCTTT. Translation: CASSKYRRDTEAFF. V usage is TRBV21-1 and J usage is TRBJ1-1. TRBV21-1 is marked as a pseudogene. CDR3 size: 14 residues.